This TCR beta chain was sequenced for a study of blood T cell repertoires in COVID-19. Overall study: The United States, Italy and Spain supplied acute and convalescent COVID-19 samples.

The germline CDR1 and CDR2 sequences are PRHDT and FYEKMQ (reference sequence). The CDR3 consists of 15 residues. Trimming removed 2 bases from V and 5 bases from J, with 13 bases in between. Only in-frame clones appear in the TCRdb table, and some are missing; sequencing was by immunoSEQ multiplex PCR. The profile covers about 130,000 clones, with 92% appearing a single time and roughly 2% taken by the ten largest. Material for sequencing was peripheral blood. The chain recombines TRBV13 with TRBJ2-1; weak D call: TRBD1 (5 bases). The receptor's source is a man over 45 with COVID-19, enrolled during active disease. The CDR3 reads CASSLFAGPDNEQFF. The CDR3 DNA reads as TGTGCCAGCAGCTTATTTGCAGGGCCTGACAATGAGCAGTTCTTC.